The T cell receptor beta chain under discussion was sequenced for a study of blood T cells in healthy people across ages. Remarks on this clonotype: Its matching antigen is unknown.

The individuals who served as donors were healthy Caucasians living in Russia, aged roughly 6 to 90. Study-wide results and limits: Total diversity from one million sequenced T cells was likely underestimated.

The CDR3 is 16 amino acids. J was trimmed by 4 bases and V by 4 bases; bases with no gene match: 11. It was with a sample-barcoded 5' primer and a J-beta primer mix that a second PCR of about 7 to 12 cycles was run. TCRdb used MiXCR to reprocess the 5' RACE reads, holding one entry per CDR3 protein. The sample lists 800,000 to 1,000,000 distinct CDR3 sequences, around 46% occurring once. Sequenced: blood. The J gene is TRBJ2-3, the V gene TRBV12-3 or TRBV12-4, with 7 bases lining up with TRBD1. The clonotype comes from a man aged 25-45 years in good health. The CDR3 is CASSSAGGGVADTQYF. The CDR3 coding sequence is TGTGCCAGCAGTTCGGCAGGGGGTGGGGTTGCAGATACGCAGTATTTT.